The 21 T cell receptor beta chains in this list originate from one sample, sequenced in a study of human T cells and chemical hapten exposure. Indicated time point: pre-sensitization, week 0. Treatment meaning: therapeutic diphenylcyclopropenone sensitization with weekly scalp DPC. TCRdb re-called the RACE reads through MiXCR, storing one row per CDR3 protein. In the table there are under 300,000 distinct CDR3 sequences, about 9% of which are singletons. The input for sequencing was whole blood, taken in connection with sensitization to the hapten diphenylcyclopropenone (DPC). The receptors were sampled from a woman aged 40 to 50 with alopecia areata. Some clones in this sample may be carry-over from other donors' samples.

This clonotype was picked up a small number of times. The chain couples TRBV29-1 to TRBJ2-5; TRBD1 matches 7 bases. With 6 bases clipped from V and 5 bases from J, the junction kept 12 bases outside the gene matches. Germline values: CDR1 SQVTM, CDR2 ANQGSEA. This CDR3 is 14 amino acids long. CDR3: CSVTGQSSRETQYF. DNA for the CDR3: TGCAGCGTCACGGGACAGAGCAGCCGCGAGACCCAGTACTTC.

V gene TRBV27 combines with J gene TRBJ2-1, with 7 bases fitting TRBD2. The CDR3 loop spans 14 amino acids. Germline V gene data show CDR1 as MNHEY and CDR2 as SMNVEV (reference sequence). V dropped 4 bases and J dropped 7; count of bases not matched to a gene: 7. CDR3 sequence reads: CASSYSGRTNEQFF. The DNA of the CDR3 is TGTGCCAGCAGTTACTCCGGGAGGACTAATGAGCAGTTCTTC.

This clonotype was seen more than once but under ten times. The chain combines TRBV29-1 with TRBJ2-7, with TRBD2 matching over 15 bases. Germline assignment: CDR1 SQVTM and CDR2 ANQGSEA. The CDR3 extends over 16 amino acids. For the CDR3, the DNA is TGCAACGCCTCCGGACTAGCGGGAGGGTCGGGCTACGAGCAGTACTTC. Its protein product is CNASGLAGGSGYEQYF.

The chain has TRBV18 and TRBJ1-2; 7 bases agree with TRBD1. CDR3 length equals 16 residues. V shed 1 base, J shed 2 bases, and the junction held 7 bases outside the gene matches. CDR1 is KGHSH, CDR2 LQKENI, per germline. CDR3 DNA: TGTGCCAGCTCACCACGGGAGGGGGCAGCGAACTATGGCTACACCTTC. This sequence encodes CASSPREGAANYGYTF. Together with reference TRBV18 and TRBJ1-2, the CDR3 gives the full variable domain: NAGVMQNPRHLVRRRGQEARLRCSPMKGHSHVYWYRQLPEEGLKFMVYLQKENIIDESGMPKERFSAEFPKEGPSILRIQQVVRGDSAAYFCASSPREGAANYGYTFGSGTRLTVV.

In DNA, the CDR3 is TGCGCCAGCAGACCAGACAACAACTATGGCTACACCTTC. This translates into CASRPDNNYGYTF. The chain employs TRBV5-1 and TRBJ1-2; D unresolved. With 5 bases removed from V and 2 bases from J, the gap between germline ends came to 10 bases. Germline V lookup: CDR1 SGHRS, CDR2 YFSETQ. CDR3 size: 13 residues.

V is TRBV27 and J is TRBJ2-7, with 8 bases fitting TRBD1. Germline values: CDR1 MNHEY, CDR2 SMNVEV (reference sequence). The CDR3 has 15 amino acids. The ends lost 8 bases at V and 7 bases at J; junction bases unmatched: 16. The DNA for the CDR3 is TGTGCCAGCTCTGGGGGGACAGGAGGCGCCCGGGAGCAGTACTTC. This codes for CASSGGTGGAREQYF.

Only a few counts were recorded for this clonotype. CDR3 region: CASSPGMPSGNTIYF. The DNA for the CDR3 is TGTGCCAGCAGCCCCGGCATGCCCTCTGGAAACACCATATATTTT. The chain joins TRBV4-2 to TRBJ1-3; D call uncertain. Trimming left V 4 bases short and J 0 bases short, with 10 bases between. CDR3 length: 15 amino acids. From germline, CDR1 is LGHNA and CDR2 YNFKEQ.

V is TRBV6-2 or TRBV6-3 and J is TRBJ1-1, with a tentative D call TRBD1 (5 bases). The CDR3 runs to 15 residues. V was trimmed by 6 bases and J by 4 bases, leaving 18 bases between them. Looked up from germline, CDR1 is MNHEY and CDR2 is SVGEGT. The CDR3 is CASSLPRWGGTEAFF. The CDR3 coding sequence is TGTGCCAGCAGCTTACCCAGGTGGGGGGGCACTGAAGCTTTCTTT.

The chain has TRBV11-1 and TRBJ2-5; 7 bases map to TRBD2. V was clipped by 1 base and J by 4 bases; unmatched bases: 15. The germline V gene encodes CDR1 SGHAT and CDR2 FQDESV (reference sequence). This CDR3 has 18 amino acids. CDR3: CASSLGGRGSRRRETQYF. The CDR3 bases are TGTGCCAGCAGCTTAGGGGGACGCGGGAGCAGGAGGAGAGAGACCCAGTACTTC.

The chain has TRBV20-1 and TRBJ2-1; 11 bases map to TRBD2. V was pared by 6 bases and J by 10 bases, with 17 bases of the junction left unmatched. There are 16 residues in the CDR3. Germline CDR1 reads DFQATT; CDR2 reads SNEGSKA (reference sequence). DNA of the CDR3: TGCAGTGCGGGGCATCCGACTAGCGGGAACCGAAGGGAGCAGTTCTTC. Translating it yields CSAGHPTSGNRREQFF.

The chain has TRBV9 and TRBJ2-3; D not resolved. V shed 0 bases and J shed 6 bases, with 5 bases lying between them. Germline assignment: CDR1 SGDLS and CDR2 YYNGEE. The CDR3 runs 12 residues. In DNA form, the CDR3 reads TGTGCCAGCAGCGTAGGAGTGGATACGCAGTATTTT. Protein product: CASSVGVDTQYF.

The chain employs TRBV6-6 and TRBJ2-7; a possible D gene is TRBD1 (6 bases). The germline CDR1 and CDR2 sequences are MNHNY and SVGAGI (reference sequence). V gave up 7 bases and J gave up 4 bases, with 14 bases separating them. This CDR3 spans 13 amino acids. The CDR3 bases are TGTGCCAGCACCCCACCCAGGGGATACGAGCAGTACTTC. Encoded protein: CASTPPRGYEQYF.

The rearrangement uses TRBV6-5 and TRBJ2-7; D possibly corresponds to TRBD2 (6 bases). Germline CDR1 MNHEY, CDR2 SVGAGI. Trimming stripped 2 bases from V and 7 bases from J, with 9 bases between. The CDR3 extends over 12 amino acids. The CDR3 loop reads CASSYGAGEQYF. CDR3 DNA sequence: TGTGCCAGCAGTTACGGGGCGGGAGAGCAGTACTTC.

CDR3 nucleotides: TGTGCCAGCAGACCACCACAGGGGCGCTCTGGAAACACCATATATTTT. Translating it yields CASRPPQGRSGNTIYF. V usage is TRBV6-6 and J usage is TRBJ1-3, with TRBD1 matching 7 bases. V gave up 6 bases and J gave up 0 bases; unmatched junction bases: 8. The CDR3 spans 16 residues. CDR1 is MNHNY and CDR2 is SVGAGI in the germline V gene (reference sequence).

This chain links TRBV6-6 with TRBJ2-3; 8 nucleotides match TRBD2. Germline V gene data show CDR1 as MNHNY and CDR2 as SVGAGI (reference sequence). This CDR3 comprises 13 residues. With V trimmed by 10 bases and J by 2 bases, 5 bases remained unmatched. The CDR3 DNA sequence: TGTGCCACCGGCGGGAGGACCACAGATACGCAGTATTTT. Its translation: CATGGRTTDTQYF.

The chain employs TRBV27 and TRBJ1-4; D possibly corresponds to TRBD1 (5 bases). Germline V CDR1 and CDR2: MNHEY, SMNVEV (reference sequence). The CDR3 is 15 residues long. V was clipped by 5 bases and J by 3 bases, with 13 bases between them. The CDR3 protein is CASSRTGFPNEKLFF. CDR3 nucleotides: TGTGCCAGCAGTCGAACAGGCTTTCCTAATGAAAAACTGTTTTTT.

In its sample, this clonotype was seen a few times. The chain couples TRBV20-1 to TRBJ2-1; tentatively, D is TRBD2 (6 bases). The CDR3 loop spans 13 amino acids. Trimming took 0 bases from V and 13 from J, leaving 16 bases between them. CDR1 is DFQATT, CDR2 SNEGSKA, per germline (reference sequence). The CDR3 DNA reads as TGCAGTGCTAGAGATCGGGGGACTGGGCCTCAGTTCTTC. Protein sequence: CSARDRGTGPQFF.

The sample holds many counts of this clonotype. The chain joins TRBV20-1 to TRBJ2-7, with TRBD2 matching over 11 bases. This CDR3 spans 15 amino acids. Looked up from germline, CDR1 is DFQATT and CDR2 is SNEGSKA (reference sequence). V shed 5 bases and J 2 bases; nucleotides not matched to a gene: 8. As DNA, the CDR3 is TGCAGTGCTCCCCAGGTACTAGCGGGAGCCTACGAGCAGTACTTC. Translating it yields CSAPQVLAGAYEQYF.

J is TRBJ2-1 and V is TRBV5-4; no firm D call. The CDR3 is 16 amino acids. Trimming took off 1 base at V and 0 bases at J, with 11 bases between the two ends. Germline CDR1 reads SGHNT; CDR2 reads YYREEE (reference sequence). CDR3: CASSLTLQPSYNEQFF. The CDR3 nucleotides are TGTGCCAGCAGCTTGACGCTACAACCCTCCTACAATGAGCAGTTCTTC.

The V gene is TRBV6-6, the J gene TRBJ2-1; a possible D gene is TRBD2 (5 bases). CDR1 is MNHNY and CDR2 is SVGAGI in the germline V gene (reference sequence). The length of the CDR3 is 14 residues. The V end lost 7 bases, the J end lost 5 bases, and 15 bases lay between the germline ends. The CDR3 nucleotides are TGTGCCAGCACGGGCAGAGGGCCCCACAATGAGCAGTTCTTC. Its protein product is CASTGRGPHNEQFF.

The V gene is TRBV12-3 or TRBV12-4, the J gene TRBJ2-5; D is perhaps TRBD1 (5 bases). Trimming removed 2 bases from V and 4 bases from J, with 11 bases in between. This CDR3 has 14 residues. CDR3 sequence (DNA): TGTGCCAGCAGTTTACAGTACAGGCCAGAGACCCAGTACTTC. Its translation is CASSLQYRPETQYF.